This entry is about one T cell receptor beta chain. Its antigen remains unknown. This CDR3 is 14 amino acids long. The germline gives CDR1 LNHDA, CDR2 SQIVND (reference sequence). V was pared by 10 bases and J by 3 bases, with 6 bases of the junction left unmatched. The data were taken from a study of cytomegalovirus exposure and HLA in healthy donors. General study findings and limits: Using a false discovery rate of 0.05, a later analysis showed that about 16,000 TCR beta sequences were associated with HLA alleles. Beyond CMV serostatus, there was no information to go on about immune exposure. With later analysis, a missense DCLRE1C variant became linked to TCR beta V- and J-gene trimming.

The PCR employed 60 Vbeta primers together with 13 Jbeta primers. Assay: immunoSEQ multiplex PCR; the TCRdb copy retains only in-frame clones and omits some. This sample has some 140,000 clones, with less than 80% found just once. The TCR originated in a man younger than 45 in good health and CMV-seronegative. The sequenced sample consisted of PBMCs. The chain uses TRBV19 and TRBJ2-2, with 9 bases aligning to TRBD1. As DNA, the CDR3 is TGTGCCACCTTGGACAGGGGTTACACCGGGGAGCTGTTTTTT. Translating it yields CATLDRGYTGELFF. The variable domain in full, with the rest retrieved from reference TRBV19 and TRBJ2-2, is DGGITQSPKYLFRKEGQNVTLSCEQNLNHDAMYWYRQDPGQGLRLIYYSQIVNDFQKGDIAEGYSVSREKKESFPLTVTSAQKNPTAFYLCATLDRGYTGELFFGEGSRLTVL.